The clone carrying this T cell receptor (beta chain) was picked up one time. What it binds is unknown. Germline CDR1 reads MNHEY; CDR2 reads SMNVEV (reference sequence). V shed 3 bases and J shed 0 bases, with 2 bases lying between them. This CDR3 comprises 13 residues. This sample was included in a study of T cells in tuberculosis. The study's findings and limits: Using the GMM-specific repertoire gave over 80% accuracy versus about 64% with motifs. Active tuberculosis patients had shorter CDR3-alpha; the beta difference was nonsignificant. Active tuberculosis TCR-alpha repertoires lay closer to GMM-specific TCRs than IGRA-negative controls, suggesting clonal expansion.

Assay: immunoSEQ multiplex PCR; the TCRdb copy retains only in-frame clones and omits some. The profile shows 25,000 to 35,000 clones, around 95% of them singletons. The origin of this receptor is a donor between 5 and 29 years old with latent tuberculosis or without tuberculosis infection. Material for sequencing was PBMCs. The rearrangement joins TRBV27 to TRBJ2-2; the D is unclear. CDR3 sequence: CASSFANTGELFF. The DNA of the CDR3 is TGTGCCAGCAGTTTCGCGAACACCGGGGAGCTGTTTTTT.